The T cell receptor beta chain described here comes from a study of blood T cell repertoires in COVID-19. Overall study: The United States, Italy and Spain provided the acute and convalescent COVID-19 samples. PBMCs, B-cell-depleted T cells, or T cells provided the cDNA or gDNA that made up the material.

In its sample, this clone was seen once. Germline CDR1 reads MGHRA; CDR2 reads YSYEKL. Trimming pared 0 bases from V and 2 bases from J, leaving 10 bases between. The CDR3 consists of 16 residues. In the original analysis: Estimation of nucleated cell counts relied on the amplification of reference gene primers. Measured with immunoSEQ multiplex PCR; TCRdb has only the in-frame clones, and not every one. From that table come the V and J calls and clone size; the DNA was used to work out D and trimming. Of approximately 51,000 clones in the sample, about 89% were seen once. V is TRBV4-1 and J is TRBJ2-2; a possible D gene is TRBD2 (5 bases). The sample consisted of peripheral blood. The sequence was obtained from a man between 65 and 80 years old with active COVID-19. The CDR3 loop is CASSQDGRGNTGELFF. Here the CDR3 DNA reads TGCGCCAGCAGCCAAGATGGCCGGGGAAACACCGGGGAGCTGTTTTTT.